This T cell receptor (beta chain) is drawn from a study of cytomegalovirus exposure and HLA in healthy donors. Study observations and caveats: It was assumed in the presence/absence analyses that sequencing depth was roughly uniform across donors.

Amplification used 60 Vbeta primers and 13 Jbeta primers. This table comes from immunoSEQ multiplex PCR, and its TCRdb copy is limited to in-frame clones, with some not included. This sample has 85,000 to 130,000 clones, with more than 60% found just once. Note on this clone: Its antigen is unidentified.

All donors participated as healthy donors of bone marrow. Sequenced sample: PBMCs. This receptor was identified in a middle-aged man in good health and CMV-seronegative.

Here the CDR3 reads CASTEVYEQYF. The CDR3 DNA is TGTGCCAGCACGGAGGTCTACGAGCAGTACTTC. The J gene is TRBJ2-7, the V gene TRBV6-1, with D tentatively TRBD2 (5 bases). Germline CDR1 and CDR2: MNHNS and SASEGT. V lost 7 bases and J 3 bases, leaving 7 bases between the germline ends. This CDR3 comprises 11 residues.